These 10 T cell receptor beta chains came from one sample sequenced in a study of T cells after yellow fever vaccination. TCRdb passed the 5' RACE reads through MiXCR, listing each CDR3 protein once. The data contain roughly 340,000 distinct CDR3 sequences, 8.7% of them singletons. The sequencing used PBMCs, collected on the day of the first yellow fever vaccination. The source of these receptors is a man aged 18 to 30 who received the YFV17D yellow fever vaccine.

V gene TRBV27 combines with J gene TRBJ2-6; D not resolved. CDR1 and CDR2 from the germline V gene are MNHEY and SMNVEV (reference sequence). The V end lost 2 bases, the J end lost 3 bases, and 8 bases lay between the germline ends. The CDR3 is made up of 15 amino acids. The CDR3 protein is CASSLNIGGANVLTF. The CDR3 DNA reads TGTGCCAGCAGTTTAAACATTGGTGGGGCCAACGTCCTGACTTTC.

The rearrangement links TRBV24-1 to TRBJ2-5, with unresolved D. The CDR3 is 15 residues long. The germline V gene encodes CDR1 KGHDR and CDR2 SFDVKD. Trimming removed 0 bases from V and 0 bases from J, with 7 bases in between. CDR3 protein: CATSDLKKNQETQYF. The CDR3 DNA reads TGTGCCACCAGTGATTTGAAAAAGAACCAAGAGACCCAGTACTTC.

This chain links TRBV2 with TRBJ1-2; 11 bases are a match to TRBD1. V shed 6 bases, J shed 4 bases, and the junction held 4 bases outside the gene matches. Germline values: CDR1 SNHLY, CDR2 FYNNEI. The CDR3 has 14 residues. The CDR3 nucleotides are TGTGCCAGCAGGCGGACAGGGGGCAGCTATGGCTACACCTTC. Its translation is CASRRTGGSYGYTF.

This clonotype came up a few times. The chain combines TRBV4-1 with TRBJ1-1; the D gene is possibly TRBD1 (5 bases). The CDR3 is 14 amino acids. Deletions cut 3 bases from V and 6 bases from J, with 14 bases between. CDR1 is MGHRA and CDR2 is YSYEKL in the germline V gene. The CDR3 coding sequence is TGCGCCAGCAGCCAGTGGGGGGGTACGGCTGAAGCTTTCTTT. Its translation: CASSQWGGTAEAFF.

Written as DNA, the CDR3 is TGCGCCAGCAGCCATGAAGGCAATGAGCAGTTCTTC. This gives the protein CASSHEGNEQFF. The rearrangement links TRBV4-1 to TRBJ2-1; the D is unclear. Germline V CDR1 and CDR2: MGHRA, YSYEKL. This CDR3 comprises 12 residues. Trimming shortened V by 3 bases and J by 6 bases, and 6 bases separated the two germline ends.

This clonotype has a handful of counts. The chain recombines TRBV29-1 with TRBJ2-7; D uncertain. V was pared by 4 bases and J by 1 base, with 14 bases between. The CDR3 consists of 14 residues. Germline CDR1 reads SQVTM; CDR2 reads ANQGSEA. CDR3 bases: TGCAGCGTTGGACTCATCTTAGGGTCCTACGAGCAGTACTTC. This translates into CSVGLILGSYEQYF.

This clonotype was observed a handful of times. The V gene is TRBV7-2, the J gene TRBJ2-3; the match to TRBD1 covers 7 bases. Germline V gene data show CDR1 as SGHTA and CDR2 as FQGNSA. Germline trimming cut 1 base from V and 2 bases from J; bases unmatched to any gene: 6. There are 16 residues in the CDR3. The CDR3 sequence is CASSLGQGVTTDTQYF. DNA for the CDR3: TGTGCCAGCAGCTTAGGACAGGGAGTTACCACAGATACGCAGTATTTT.

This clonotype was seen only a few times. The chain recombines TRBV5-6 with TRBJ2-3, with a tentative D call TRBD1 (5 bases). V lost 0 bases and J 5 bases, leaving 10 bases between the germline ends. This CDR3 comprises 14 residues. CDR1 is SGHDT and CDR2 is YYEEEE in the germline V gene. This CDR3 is CASSLGPREDTQYF. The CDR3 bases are TGTGCCAGCAGCTTGGGGCCCAGGGAAGATACGCAGTATTTT.

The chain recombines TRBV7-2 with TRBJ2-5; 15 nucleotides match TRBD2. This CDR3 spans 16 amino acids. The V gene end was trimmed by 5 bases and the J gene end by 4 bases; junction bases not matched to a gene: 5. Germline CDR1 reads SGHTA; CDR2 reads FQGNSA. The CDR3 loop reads CASSPGLAGGRETQYF. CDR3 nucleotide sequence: TGTGCCAGCAGCCCGGGACTAGCGGGGGGAAGAGAGACCCAGTACTTC.

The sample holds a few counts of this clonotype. CDR3 DNA: TGTGCCAGCAGCCCCTGGATGAGCGAGAACACTGAAGCTTTCTTT. Protein: CASSPWMSENTEAFF. The chain is built from TRBV7-8 and TRBJ1-1; D is undetermined. Trimming left V 5 bases short and J 1 base short, with 14 bases between. The CDR3 consists of 15 residues. CDR1 SGHVS and CDR2 FQNEAQ come from the germline V gene.